The 31 T cell receptor beta chains given below trace back to one sample, sequenced in a study of OX40 agonist ivuxolimab in advanced cancers. The method was immunoSEQ multiplex PCR; TCRdb's version includes in-frame clones alone and lacks a portion of them. The sample lists roughly 62,000 clones, 85% occurring once. Source: CD4+ or CD8+ T cells sorted from blood, taken in a trial of the OX40 agonist ivuxolimab. All receptors derive from an adult with an advanced solid tumor such as melanoma, head and neck, liver or kidney cancer.

The genes are TRBV5-6 and TRBJ1-6; the match to TRBD1 covers 7 bases. The germline V gene has CDR1 SGHDT and CDR2 YYEEEE. Trimming removed 3 bases from V and 7 bases from J; junction bases left unmatched: 4. CDR3 length equals 14 residues. CDR3 in DNA: TGTGCCAGCAGCTGGGGACAGCCGAATTCACCCCTCCACTTT. Translating it yields CASSWGQPNSPLHF.

V usage is TRBV11-2 and J usage is TRBJ2-7; TRBD2 matches at 8 bases. Germline V CDR1 and CDR2: SGHAT, FQNNGV. The CDR3 loop spans 14 amino acids. V trimming: 5 bases; J trimming: 0 bases; junction bases outside the gene matches: 3. As DNA, the CDR3 is TGTGCCAGCAGCCCTAGCGGGCCCTCCTACGAGCAGTACTTC. The encoded protein is CASSPSGPSYEQYF.

The chain recombines TRBV9 with TRBJ2-2, with TRBD2 identical over 8 bases. CDR1 is SGDLS, CDR2 YYNGEE, per germline. V lost 3 bases, J lost 6 bases, and 10 bases stayed unmatched. This CDR3 region has 16 residues. The CDR3 DNA is TGTGCCAGCAGCGCGTCGGGGGGGACGGGCGCCGGGGAGCTGTTTTTT. Its translation: CASSASGGTGAGELFF.

The CDR3 nucleotides are TGTGCCAGCGGACTAGGAATCTACGAGCAGTACTTC. This codes for CASGLGIYEQYF. This sequence joins TRBV6-1 and TRBJ2-7, with TRBD2 matching 7 bases. This CDR3 has 12 amino acids. From germline, CDR1 is MNHNS and CDR2 SASEGT. V lost 8 bases, J lost 3 bases, and 4 bases stayed unmatched.

The genes are TRBV6-1 and TRBJ2-2; tentatively, D is TRBD2 (6 bases). The germline CDR1 and CDR2 sequences are MNHNS and SASEGT. The CDR3 totals 15 residues. Trimming removed 6 bases from V and 0 bases from J, with 11 bases in between. CDR3 bases: TGTGCCAGCAGGGGACTCGGAACGAACACCGGGGAGCTGTTTTTT. Its protein is CASRGLGTNTGELFF.

This clone was picked up a small number of times. The V gene is TRBV5-1, the J gene TRBJ1-2; 9 positions agree with TRBD1. The germline V gene has CDR1 SGHRS and CDR2 YFSETQ. V dropped 3 bases and J dropped 2; count of bases not matched to a gene: 8. The CDR3 loop spans 16 amino acids. The CDR3 here is CASSSARQGENYGYTF. CDR3 in DNA: TGCGCCAGCAGCTCAGCTAGACAGGGGGAGAACTATGGCTACACCTTC.

This rearrangement joins TRBV6-1 to TRBJ2-1; unclear D gene. Germline V gene sequence: CDR1 MNHNS, CDR2 SASEGT. The CDR3 contains 13 residues. Trimming took off 6 bases at V and 8 bases at J, with 14 bases between the two ends. CDR3 region: CASRPMGFDEQFF. The CDR3 nucleotides read TGTGCCAGCAGACCGATGGGTTTCGATGAGCAGTTCTTC.

The chain uses TRBV9 and TRBJ2-3, with D tentatively TRBD1 (5 bases). The CDR3 spans 14 residues. Germline CDR1 and CDR2: SGDLS and YYNGEE. V was clipped by 1 base and J by 2 bases, with 8 bases between them. DNA of the CDR3: TGTGCCAGCAGCGTAAAGGGGCCCACAGATACGCAGTATTTT. Translated: CASSVKGPTDTQYF.

The V call is TRBV27, the J call TRBJ2-3, with 11 bases identical to TRBD2. Germline values: CDR1 MNHEY, CDR2 SMNVEV (reference sequence). Germline trimming cut 9 bases from V and 2 bases from J; bases unmatched to any gene: 7. The length of the CDR3 is 15 residues. CDR3 sequence (DNA): TGTGCCAGTTTAGCTAGCGGGGGGTTCACAGATACGCAGTATTTT. Protein product: CASLASGGFTDTQYF.

The chain links TRBV2 to TRBJ1-5; D is undetermined. The V gene lost 1 base and the J gene lost 3 bases, with 4 bases spanning the gap. The germline CDR1 and CDR2 sequences are SNHLY and FYNNEI. There are 13 residues in the CDR3. This CDR3 is CASSEEDNQPQHF. For the CDR3, the DNA is TGTGCCAGCAGTGAAGAGGACAATCAGCCCCAGCATTTT.

In this sample, this clone turned up once. J is TRBJ1-2 and V is TRBV28; perhaps TRBD1 as D (6 bases). The V and J ends lost 4 bases and 6 bases respectively, with 9 bases between them. This CDR3 comprises 12 residues. Germline V lookup: CDR1 MDHEN, CDR2 SYDVKM. The CDR3 loop is CASSSQGNGYTF. CDR3 bases: TGTGCCAGCAGTTCCCAGGGGAATGGCTACACCTTC.

The genes are TRBV5-4 and TRBJ2-5, with 8 bases lining up with TRBD1. The J call is in doubt because the DNA end fits TRBJ2-7 better. The V gene's germline CDR1 is SGHNT and CDR2 YYREEE (reference sequence). The CDR3 totals 13 residues. The CDR3 coding sequence is TGTGCCAGCAGCTTTGCAGGGACAGGCGAGCAGTACTTC. It yields the protein CASSFAGTGEQYF.

CDR3 loop: CASSFANTDTQYF. The CDR3, as DNA: TGTGCCAGCAGTTTTGCGAACACAGATACGCAGTATTTT. The rearrangement uses TRBV28 and TRBJ2-3; D not certain. Germline V gene lookup returns CDR1 MDHEN and CDR2 SYDVKM. V lost 3 bases, J lost 2 bases, and 6 bases lay in between. CDR3 length equals 13 residues. Combining the CDR3 with reference TRBV28 and TRBJ2-3 gives the whole variable domain DVKVTQSSRYLVKRTGEKVFLECVQDMDHENMFWYRQDPGLGLRLIYFSYDVKMKEKGDIPEGYSVSREKKERFSLILESASTNQTSMYLCASSFANTDTQYFGPGTRLTVL.

The V and J genes are TRBV27 and TRBJ1-1; D gene unclear. The V end was cut by 0 bases, the J end by 2 bases, with 4 bases between. CDR1 MNHEY and CDR2 SMNVEV come from the germline V gene (reference sequence). The CDR3 loop spans 13 amino acids. In nucleotides, the CDR3 is TGTGCCAGCAGTTTATCGGCTAACACTGAAGCTTTCTTT. Its protein is CASSLSANTEAFF.

The CDR3 sequence: CASTNSGISYEQYF. The CDR3 coding sequence is TGTGCCAGCACTAATAGCGGGATTTCCTACGAGCAGTACTTC. The J gene is TRBJ2-7, the V gene TRBV28, with 8 bases identical to TRBD2. V shed 7 bases, J shed 1 base, and the junction held 6 bases outside the gene matches. From germline, CDR1 is MDHEN and CDR2 SYDVKM. This CDR3 contains 14 residues.

This clone occurred a few times. The chain carries TRBV5-1 and TRBJ2-3, with TRBD1 matching over 9 bases. The CDR3 runs 15 residues. With 0 bases clipped from V and 6 bases from J, the junction kept 5 bases outside the gene matches. CDR1 and CDR2 (germline): SGHRS, YFSETQ. In nucleotides, the CDR3 is TGCGCCAGCAGCTTGGGGGACAGGGAGATGGATACGCAGTATTTT. Amino acid sequence: CASSLGDREMDTQYF.

This clone was recorded only once. The V gene is TRBV5-1, the J gene TRBJ2-1, with 14 bases that match TRBD2. The CDR3 is made up of 19 amino acids. The V segment lost 4 bases and the J segment 5 bases; nucleotides outside the gene matches: 14. Germline V lookup: CDR1 SGHRS, CDR2 YFSETQ. CDR3 region: CASSPMGLAGVNWDNEQFF. The CDR3 region has the DNA TGCGCCAGCAGCCCAATGGGACTAGCGGGAGTAAATTGGGACAATGAGCAGTTCTTC.

The genes are TRBV5-8 and TRBJ2-1; the D is unclear. The CDR3 length is 14 residues. V was pared by 0 bases and J by 3 bases, with 7 bases between. Germline V gene lookup returns CDR1 SGHTS and CDR2 YDEGEE. CDR3 in DNA: TGTGCCAGCAGCTTGGGACTCCACTACAATGAGCAGTTCTTC. Amino acids: CASSLGLHYNEQFF.

The chain uses TRBV28 and TRBJ2-7; 10 bases align to TRBD1. There are 14 residues in the CDR3. The V segment lost 7 bases and the J segment 7 bases; nucleotides outside the gene matches: 10. Germline V CDR1 and CDR2: MDHEN, SYDVKM. This CDR3 reads CASNPGQGTREQYF. The CDR3 DNA sequence: TGTGCCAGCAATCCGGGACAGGGGACAAGAGAGCAGTACTTC. The full variable domain, rest sourced from reference TRBV28 and TRBJ2-7, is DVKVTQSSRYLVKRTGEKVFLECVQDMDHENMFWYRQDPGLGLRLIYFSYDVKMKEKGDIPEGYSVSREKKERFSLILESASTNQTSMYLCASNPGQGTREQYFGPGTRLTVT.

The gene calls are TRBV6-6 and TRBJ2-2; no firm D call. Deletions cut 7 bases from V and 3 bases from J, with 12 bases between. Germline CDR1 is MNHNY and CDR2 is SVGAGI (reference sequence). This CDR3 comprises 14 residues. CDR3 nucleotide sequence: TGTGCCAGCAATCCTCACCCTGACACCGGGGAGCTGTTTTTT. Its translation: CASNPHPDTGELFF.

J is TRBJ1-3 and V is TRBV7-6; D is perhaps TRBD1 (6 bases). The CDR3 spans 16 residues. The germline CDR1 and CDR2 sequences are SGHVS and FNYEAQ. Trimming pared 4 bases from V and 4 bases from J, leaving 17 bases between. This chain's CDR3 is CASSSLTGISGNTIYF. The CDR3 coding sequence is TGTGCCAGCAGCTCTCTAACAGGGATCTCCGGAAACACCATATATTTT.

J is TRBJ2-3 and V is TRBV6-6; D remains unclear. Trimming stripped 5 bases from V and 1 base from J, with 10 bases between. Germline V gene sequence: CDR1 MNHNY, CDR2 SVGAGI (reference sequence). The CDR3 contains 14 residues. The CDR3 bases are TGTGCCAGCAGTCACCCCCGCGGCACAGATACGCAGTATTTT. Translated: CASSHPRGTDTQYF.

The chain has TRBV4-2 and TRBJ2-1; TRBD2 aligns across 9 bases. The trim removed 1 base at V and 7 bases at J, leaving 5 bases unmatched. Germline CDR1 LGHNA, CDR2 YNFKEQ. CDR3 length: 15 amino acids. The CDR3 coding sequence is TGTGCCAGCAGCCAAGGGACGCGGGAGGGGAATGAGCAGTTCTTC. It translates to CASSQGTREGNEQFF.

This clone was picked up one time. CDR3 nucleotide sequence: TGTGCCAGCAGCCTCCTAAAAACAGGTGTTCAGCCCCAGCATTTT. This sequence encodes CASSLLKTGVQPQHF. The chain recombines TRBV2 with TRBJ1-5; TRBD1 might be the D (5 bases). V was shortened by 6 bases and J by 6 bases, with 18 bases between the two germline ends. There are 15 residues in the CDR3. Looked up from germline, CDR1 is SNHLY and CDR2 is FYNNEI.

The rearrangement joins TRBV9 to TRBJ1-3, with D hard to call. This CDR3 comprises 14 residues. Trimming stripped 0 bases from V and 2 bases from J, with 6 bases between. Germline lookup yields CDR1 SGDLS and CDR2 YYNGEE. This CDR3 is CASSVAGPGNTIYF. CDR3 in DNA: TGTGCCAGCAGCGTAGCAGGCCCTGGAAACACCATATATTTT.

The rearrangement joins TRBV15 to TRBJ2-2; 7 nucleotides align to TRBD1. The V and J ends lost 0 bases and 3 bases, in that order; junction bases with no gene match: 4. This CDR3 contains 16 residues. The germline V gene encodes CDR1 LNHNV and CDR2 YYDKDF (reference sequence). CDR3 amino acids: CATSREQGWDTGELFF. In DNA form, the CDR3 reads TGTGCCACCAGCAGAGAACAGGGGTGGGACACCGGGGAGCTGTTTTTT.

The chain couples TRBV28 to TRBJ2-1, with 14 bases aligning to TRBD2. The CDR3 extends over 19 amino acids. V was clipped by 5 bases and J by 0 bases; unmatched bases: 9. CDR1 and CDR2 from the germline V gene are MDHEN and SYDVKM. CDR3 coding DNA: TGTGCCAGCAGTATTCCGGGACTAGCGGGAGTGAGCTCCTACAATGAGCAGTTCTTC. Protein: CASSIPGLAGVSSYNEQFF.

CDR3 in DNA: TGTGCCAGCAGTCTTGGGGCAGCAACTCTCTATGGCTACACCTTC. Translation: CASSLGAATLYGYTF. The rearrangement links TRBV28 to TRBJ1-2, with D possibly matching TRBD1 (5 bases). Trimming shortened V by 5 bases and J by 4 bases, and 17 bases separated the two germline ends. Germline assignment: CDR1 MDHEN and CDR2 SYDVKM. The CDR3 contains 15 residues.

This sequence joins TRBV11-2 and TRBJ1-1; possibly TRBD1 for D (5 bases). CDR1 and CDR2 (germline): SGHAT, FQNNGV. The V and J ends lost 4 bases and 5 bases respectively, with 17 bases between them. The CDR3 loop spans 15 amino acids. CDR3 bases: TGTGCCAGCAGCTGGGGAACGGGGGGTCGAACTGAAGCTTTCTTT. Amino acids: CASSWGTGGRTEAFF. The full variable domain, its missing parts supplied by reference TRBV11-2 and TRBJ1-1, is EAGVAQSPRYKIIEKRQSVAFWCNPISGHATLYWYQQILGQGPKLLIQFQNNGVVDDSQLPKDRFSAERLKGVDSTLKIQPAKLEDSAVYLCASSWGTGGRTEAFFGQGTRLTVV.

The chain carries TRBV18 and TRBJ2-3; 8 bases agree with TRBD2. CDR3 length: 14 residues. Looked up from germline, CDR1 is KGHSH and CDR2 is LQKENI. Trimming at V came to 3 bases and at J to 4 bases, leaving 3 bases not matched to a gene. CDR3 protein: CASSPGLASDTQYF. The CDR3 DNA reads TGTGCCAGCTCACCCGGACTAGCTTCAGATACGCAGTATTTT.

The chain couples TRBV29-1 to TRBJ2-2; D unclear. Germline-derived CDR1 and CDR2 are SQVTM and ANQGSEA. V dropped 4 bases and J dropped 4 bases, with 10 bases sitting between them. The CDR3 loop spans 13 amino acids. The CDR3 DNA is TGCAGCGTTGGCCAGACCAGCACCGGGGAGCTGTTTTTT. This translates into CSVGQTSTGELFF.